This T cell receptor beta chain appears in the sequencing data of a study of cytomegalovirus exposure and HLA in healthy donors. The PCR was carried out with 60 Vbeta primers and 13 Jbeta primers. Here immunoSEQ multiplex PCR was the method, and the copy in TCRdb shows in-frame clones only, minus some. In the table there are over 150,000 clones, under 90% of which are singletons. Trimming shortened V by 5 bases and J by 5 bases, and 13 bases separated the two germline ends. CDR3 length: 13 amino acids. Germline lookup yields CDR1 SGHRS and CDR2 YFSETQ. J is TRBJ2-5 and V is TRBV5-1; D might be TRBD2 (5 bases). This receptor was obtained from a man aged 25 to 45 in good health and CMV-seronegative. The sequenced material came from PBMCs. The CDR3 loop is CASSGLLWETQYF. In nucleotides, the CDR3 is TGCGCCAGCAGTGGACTGCTATGGGAGACCCAGTACTTC.